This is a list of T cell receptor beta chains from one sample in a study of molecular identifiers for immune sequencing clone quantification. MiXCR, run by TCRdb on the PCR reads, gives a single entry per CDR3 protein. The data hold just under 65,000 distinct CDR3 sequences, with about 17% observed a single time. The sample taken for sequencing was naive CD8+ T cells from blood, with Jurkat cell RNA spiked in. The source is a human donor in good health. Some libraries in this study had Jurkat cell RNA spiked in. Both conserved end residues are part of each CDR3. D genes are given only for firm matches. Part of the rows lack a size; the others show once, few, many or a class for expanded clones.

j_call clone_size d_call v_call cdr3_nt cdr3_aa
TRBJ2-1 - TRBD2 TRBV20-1 TGCAGTGCTAGAGAGGGGGGGACTAGCTGGAGTGAGCAGTTCTTC CSAREGGTSWSEQFF
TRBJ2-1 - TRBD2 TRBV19 TGTGCCAGTAGTATATATGCGGGAGGGTACAATGAGCAGTTCTTC CASSIYAGGYNEQFF
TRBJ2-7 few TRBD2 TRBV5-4 TGTGCCAGCAGCTTCCAAGTACTAGCGGTAGACTACGAGCAGTACTTC CASSFQVLAVDYEQYF
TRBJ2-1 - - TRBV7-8 TGTGCCAGCGCGGTACGGGGAACAGGTAGCTCCTACAATGAGCAGTTCTTC CASAVRGTGSSYNEQFF
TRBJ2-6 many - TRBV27 TGTGCCAGCAGTTTCCTACACTCTGGGGCCAACGTCCTGACTTTC CASSFLHSGANVLTF
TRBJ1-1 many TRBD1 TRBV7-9 TGTGCCAGCAGCCCAACCCTGGGGACAGTCATGAACACTGAAGCTTTCTTT CASSPTLGTVMNTEAFF
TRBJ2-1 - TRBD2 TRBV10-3 TGTGCCATCAGTGCACTAGCGGGTGCATATGAGCAGTTCTTC CAISALAGAYEQFF
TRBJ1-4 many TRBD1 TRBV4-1 TGCGCCAGCAGCCAAGACCGGGCAGGGGGAGGTGAAAAACTGTTTTTT CASSQDRAGGGEKLFF
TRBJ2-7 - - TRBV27 TGTGCCAGCAGTATTTCTCCCTACGAGCAGTACTTC CASSISPYEQYF
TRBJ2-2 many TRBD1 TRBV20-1 TGCAGTGCCCCGGACCCGGACAGGGGGGACACCGGGGAGCTGTTTTTT CSAPDPDRGDTGELFF
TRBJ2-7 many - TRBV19 TGTGCCACTGGCGCCGGAGCCTCCTACGAGCAGTACTTC CATGAGASYEQYF
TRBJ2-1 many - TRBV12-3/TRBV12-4 TGTGCCAGCAGTTTAGAAGCAAGCTCCTACAATGAGCAGTTCTTC CASSLEASSYNEQFF
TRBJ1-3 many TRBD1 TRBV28 TGTGCCAGCAACAAACAGGGGCCTGGAAACACCATATATTTT CASNKQGPGNTIYF